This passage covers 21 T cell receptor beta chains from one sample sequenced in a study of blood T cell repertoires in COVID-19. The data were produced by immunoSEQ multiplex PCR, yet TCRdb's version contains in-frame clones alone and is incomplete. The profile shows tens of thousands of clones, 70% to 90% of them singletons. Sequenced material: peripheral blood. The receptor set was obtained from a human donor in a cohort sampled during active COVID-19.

CDR3 DNA sequence: TGTGCCAGCCAACCCACTAGACACACCGGGGAGCTGTTTTTT. It codes for CASQPTRHTGELFF. The chain has TRBV19 and TRBJ2-2; TRBD2 is a possible D gene (5 bases). Germline CDR1 LNHDA, CDR2 SQIVND (reference sequence). The V end lost 9 bases, the J end lost 3 bases, and 14 bases lay between the germline ends. The CDR3 sequence is 14 residues long.

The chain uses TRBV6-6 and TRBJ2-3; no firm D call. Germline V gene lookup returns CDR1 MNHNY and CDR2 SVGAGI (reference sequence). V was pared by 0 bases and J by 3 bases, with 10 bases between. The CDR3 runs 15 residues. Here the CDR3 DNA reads TGTGCCAGCAGTTACTCTGGCAGGTCGACAGATACGCAGTATTTT. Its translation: CASSYSGRSTDTQYF.

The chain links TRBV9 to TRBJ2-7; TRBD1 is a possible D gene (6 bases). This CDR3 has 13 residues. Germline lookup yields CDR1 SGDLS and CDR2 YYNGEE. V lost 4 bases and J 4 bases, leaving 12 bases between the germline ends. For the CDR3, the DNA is TGTGCCAGCAGCCCAGCTACAGGGTACGAGCAGTACTTC. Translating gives CASSPATGYEQYF.

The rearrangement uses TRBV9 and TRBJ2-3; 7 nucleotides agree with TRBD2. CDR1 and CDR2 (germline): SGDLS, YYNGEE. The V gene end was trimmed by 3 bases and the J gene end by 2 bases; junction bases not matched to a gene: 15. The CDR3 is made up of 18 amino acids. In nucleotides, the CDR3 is TGTGCCAGCAGCGCCTCTAATGGCGGGAGTCCCAACACAGATACGCAGTATTTT. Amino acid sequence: CASSASNGGSPNTDTQYF. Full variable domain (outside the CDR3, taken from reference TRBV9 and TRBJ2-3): DSGVTQTPKHLITATGQRVTLRCSPRSGDLSVYWYQQSLDQGLQFLIQYYNGEERAKGNILERFSAQQFPDLHSELNLSSLELGDSALYFCASSASNGGSPNTDTQYFGPGTRLTVL.

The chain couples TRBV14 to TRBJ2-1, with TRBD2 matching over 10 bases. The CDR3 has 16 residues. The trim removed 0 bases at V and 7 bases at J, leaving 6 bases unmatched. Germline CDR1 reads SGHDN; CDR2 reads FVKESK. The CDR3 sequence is CASSQERLAGANEQFF. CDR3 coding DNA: TGTGCCAGCAGCCAAGAACGCCTAGCGGGAGCAAATGAGCAGTTCTTC.

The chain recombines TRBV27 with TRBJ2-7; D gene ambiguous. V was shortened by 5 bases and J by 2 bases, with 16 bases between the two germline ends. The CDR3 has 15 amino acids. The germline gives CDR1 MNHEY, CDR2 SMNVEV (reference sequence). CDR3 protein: CASSPESLYAYEQYF. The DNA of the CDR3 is TGTGCCAGCAGTCCCGAATCCCTCTATGCCTACGAGCAGTACTTC.

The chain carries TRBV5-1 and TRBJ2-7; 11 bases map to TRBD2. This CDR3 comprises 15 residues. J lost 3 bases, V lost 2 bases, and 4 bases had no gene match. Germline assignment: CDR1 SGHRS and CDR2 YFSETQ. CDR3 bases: TGCGCCAGCAGCTTTAGGCTAGCGGGGGGCTACGAGCAGTACTTC. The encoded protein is CASSFRLAGGYEQYF.

The DNA of the CDR3 is TGTGCCAGCAGCCAGAGCGGGACAAAAAGGGATACGCAGTATTTT. It is translated as CASSQSGTKRDTQYF. The V gene is TRBV3-1 (or the pseudogene TRBV3-2), the J gene TRBJ2-3; D possibly corresponds to TRBD2 (7 bases). CDR1 and CDR2 from the germline V gene are LGHDT and YNNKEL (reference sequence). The CDR3 consists of 15 residues. V dropped 3 bases and J dropped 6 bases, with 16 bases sitting between them.

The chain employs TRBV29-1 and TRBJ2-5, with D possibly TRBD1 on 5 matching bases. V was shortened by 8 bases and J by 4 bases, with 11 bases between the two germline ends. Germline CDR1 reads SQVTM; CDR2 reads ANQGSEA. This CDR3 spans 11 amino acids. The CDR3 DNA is TGCAGCATCAGGGTGGTAGAGACCCAGTACTTC. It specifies CSIRVVETQYF.

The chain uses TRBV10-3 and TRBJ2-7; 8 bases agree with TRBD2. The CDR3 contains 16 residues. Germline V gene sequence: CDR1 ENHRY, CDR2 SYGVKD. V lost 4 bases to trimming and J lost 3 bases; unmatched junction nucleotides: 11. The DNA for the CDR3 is TGTGCCATCAGTGGTTGGACGGGAGGGCCGGTCTACGAGCAGTACTTC. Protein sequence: CAISGWTGGPVYEQYF.

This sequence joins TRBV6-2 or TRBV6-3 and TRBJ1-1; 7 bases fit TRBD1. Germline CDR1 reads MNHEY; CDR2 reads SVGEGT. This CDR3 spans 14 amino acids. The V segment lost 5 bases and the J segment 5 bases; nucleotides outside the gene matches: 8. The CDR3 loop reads CASSHIRGRTEAFF. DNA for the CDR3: TGTGCCAGCAGTCACATTAGGGGGCGGACTGAAGCTTTCTTT.

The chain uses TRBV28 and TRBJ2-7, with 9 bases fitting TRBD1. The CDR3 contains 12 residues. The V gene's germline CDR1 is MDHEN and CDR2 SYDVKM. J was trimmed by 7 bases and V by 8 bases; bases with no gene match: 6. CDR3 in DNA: TGTGCCAGCGGACAGGGGAGGAGGGAGCAGTACTTC. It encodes CASGQGRREQYF.

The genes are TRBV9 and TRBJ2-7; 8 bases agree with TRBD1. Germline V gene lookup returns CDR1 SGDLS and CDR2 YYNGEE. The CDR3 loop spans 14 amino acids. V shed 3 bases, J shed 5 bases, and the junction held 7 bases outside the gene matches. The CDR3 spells CASSARTGFDEQYF. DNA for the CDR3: TGTGCCAGCAGCGCCAGGACAGGGTTCGACGAGCAGTACTTC.

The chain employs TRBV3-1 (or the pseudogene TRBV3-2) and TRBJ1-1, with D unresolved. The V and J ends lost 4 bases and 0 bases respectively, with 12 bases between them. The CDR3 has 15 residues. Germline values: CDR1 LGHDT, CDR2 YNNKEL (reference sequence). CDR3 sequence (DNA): TGTGCCAGCAGCCGTCGAGGTAATATGAACACTGAAGCTTTCTTT. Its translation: CASSRRGNMNTEAFF.

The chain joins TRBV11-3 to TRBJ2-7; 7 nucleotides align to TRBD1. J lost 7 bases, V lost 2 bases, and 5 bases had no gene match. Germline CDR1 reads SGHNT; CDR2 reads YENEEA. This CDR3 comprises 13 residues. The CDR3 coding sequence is TGTGCCAGCAGCTTATCGGACAGGCGGGAGCAGTACTTC. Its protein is CASSLSDRREQYF.

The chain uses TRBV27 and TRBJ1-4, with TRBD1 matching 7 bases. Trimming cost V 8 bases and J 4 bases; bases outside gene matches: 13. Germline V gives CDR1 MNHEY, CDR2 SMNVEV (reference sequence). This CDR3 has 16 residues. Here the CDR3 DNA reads TGTGCCAGCTCCCAAAGGGCGGGACAGCTTAATGAAAAACTGTTTTTT. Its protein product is CASSQRAGQLNEKLFF.

CDR3 sequence: CASSQTGNQPQHF. CDR3 DNA sequence: TGCGCCAGCAGCCAGACAGGGAATCAGCCCCAGCATTTT. The chain has TRBV4-3 and TRBJ1-5; 7 bases fit TRBD1. Germline assignment: CDR1 LGHNA and CDR2 YSLEER. This CDR3 spans 13 amino acids. J gave up 4 bases and V 3 bases, and 0 bases lay outside the gene matches.

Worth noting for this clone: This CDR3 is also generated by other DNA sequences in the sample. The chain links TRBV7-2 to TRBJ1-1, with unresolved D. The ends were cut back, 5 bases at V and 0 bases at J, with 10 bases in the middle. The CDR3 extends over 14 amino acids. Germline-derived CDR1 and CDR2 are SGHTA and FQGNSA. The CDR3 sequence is CASSLTRVNTEAFF. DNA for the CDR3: TGTGCCAGCAGCCTGACGCGGGTGAACACTGAAGCTTTCTTT. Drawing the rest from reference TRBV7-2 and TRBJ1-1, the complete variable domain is GAGVSQSPSNKVTEKGKDVELRCDPISGHTALYWYRQSLGQGLEFLIYFQGNSAPDKSGLPSDRFSAERTGGSVSTLTIQRTQQEDSAVYLCASSLTRVNTEAFFGQGTRLTVV.

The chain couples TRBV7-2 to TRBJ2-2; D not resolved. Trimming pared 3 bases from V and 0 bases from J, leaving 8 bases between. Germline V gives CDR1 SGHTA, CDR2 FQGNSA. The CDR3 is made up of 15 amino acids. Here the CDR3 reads CASSFQIANTGELFF. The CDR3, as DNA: TGTGCCAGCAGCTTTCAGATCGCGAACACCGGGGAGCTGTTTTTT.

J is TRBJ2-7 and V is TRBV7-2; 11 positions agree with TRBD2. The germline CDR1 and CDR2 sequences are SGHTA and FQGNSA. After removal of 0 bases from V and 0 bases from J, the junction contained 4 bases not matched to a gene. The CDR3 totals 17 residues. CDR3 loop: CASSLAQLAGDSYEQYF. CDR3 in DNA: TGTGCCAGCAGCTTAGCCCAACTAGCGGGAGACTCCTACGAGCAGTACTTC.

CDR3 sequence (DNA): TGTGCCAGCAGCCCCTCGGGACTAGCGGGAGGCGTTACGCAGTATTTT. Protein: CASSPSGLAGGVTQYF. This sequence joins TRBV9 and TRBJ2-3; TRBD2 matches at 15 bases. Germline assignment: CDR1 SGDLS and CDR2 YYNGEE. V lost 4 bases, J lost 8 bases, and 8 bases stayed unmatched. There are 16 residues in the CDR3.